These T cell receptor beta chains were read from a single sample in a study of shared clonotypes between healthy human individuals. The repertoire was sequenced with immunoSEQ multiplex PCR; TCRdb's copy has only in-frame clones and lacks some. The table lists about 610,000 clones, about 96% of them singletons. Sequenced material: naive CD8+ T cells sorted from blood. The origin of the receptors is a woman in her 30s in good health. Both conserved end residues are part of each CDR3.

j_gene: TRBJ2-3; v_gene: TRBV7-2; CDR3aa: CASSLAAVQVGADTQYF
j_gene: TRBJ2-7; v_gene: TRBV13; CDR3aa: CASSLGTREPSF
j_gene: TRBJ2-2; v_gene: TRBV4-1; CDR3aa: CASSQGGENTGELFF
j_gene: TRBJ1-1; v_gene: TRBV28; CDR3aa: CASTGGPEAFF
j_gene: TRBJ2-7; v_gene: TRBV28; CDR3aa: CASSYGSYEQYF
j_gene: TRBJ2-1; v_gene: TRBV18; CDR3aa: CASSPLGSSYNEQFF
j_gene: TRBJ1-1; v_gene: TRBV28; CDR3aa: CASRIRGHTEAFF
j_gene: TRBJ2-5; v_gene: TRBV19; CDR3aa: CASSITSSTGTQYF
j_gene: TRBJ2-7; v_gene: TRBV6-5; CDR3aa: CASSYSMGEDSYEQYF
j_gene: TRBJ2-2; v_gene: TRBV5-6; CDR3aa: CASSPVSGANTGELFF
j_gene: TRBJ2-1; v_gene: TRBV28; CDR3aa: CASRPPGTSASEQFF
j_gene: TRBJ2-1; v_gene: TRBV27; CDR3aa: CASSSSSSYNEQFF
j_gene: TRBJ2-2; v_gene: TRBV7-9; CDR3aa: CASSPGGGGRFNGELFF
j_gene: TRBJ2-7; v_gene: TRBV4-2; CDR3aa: CASSQDWALNEQYF
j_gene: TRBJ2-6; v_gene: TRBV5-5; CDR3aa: CASSSTGRAIHSGANVLTF
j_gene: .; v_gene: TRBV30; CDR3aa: CAWSVTNPYEQYF
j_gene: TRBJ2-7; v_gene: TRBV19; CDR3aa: CASSILAGEGIYEQYF
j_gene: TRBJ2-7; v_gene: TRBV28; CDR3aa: CASSLGTGEQYF
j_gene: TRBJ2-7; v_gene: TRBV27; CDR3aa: CASSLSLKGEQYF
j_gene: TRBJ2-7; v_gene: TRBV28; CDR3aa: CASSFPGDGDEQYF
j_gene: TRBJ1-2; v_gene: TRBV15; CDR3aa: CATSGWTDLLYGYTF
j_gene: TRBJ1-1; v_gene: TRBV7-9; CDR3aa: CASSSGLNTEAFF